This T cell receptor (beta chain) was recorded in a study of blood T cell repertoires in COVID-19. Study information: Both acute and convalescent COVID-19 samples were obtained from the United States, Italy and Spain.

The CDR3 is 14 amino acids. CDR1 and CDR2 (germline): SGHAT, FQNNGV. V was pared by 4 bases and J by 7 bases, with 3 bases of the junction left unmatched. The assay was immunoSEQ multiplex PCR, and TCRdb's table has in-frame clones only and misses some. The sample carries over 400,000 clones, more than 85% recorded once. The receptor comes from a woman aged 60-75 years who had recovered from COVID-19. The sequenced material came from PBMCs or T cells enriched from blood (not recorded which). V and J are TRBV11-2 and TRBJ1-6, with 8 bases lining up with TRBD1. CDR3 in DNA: TGTGCCAGCAGCTCCCGACAGGGGAATTCACCCCTCCACTTT. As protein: CASSSRQGNSPLHF.